This TCR beta chain appears in the sequencing data of a study of CD8+ T cells in alopecia areata. Study-level points and caveats: There were also resident alphabeta T cells of normal skin sequenced in scalp samples. Greater clonality was observed in lesional scalp samples, especially alopecia totalis/universalis, versus normal scalp. Between patients, shared TCR sequences were less clear than in mice. This was possibly due in part to HLA diversity in the patient population.

T lymphocytes (CD4+ and CD8+) were sorted from PBMCs. Comments on this clone: Its cognate antigen is unknown.

This CDR3 is built from 15 residues. The germline V gene has CDR1 SGDLS and CDR2 YYNGEE. With 3 bases clipped from V and 4 bases from J, the junction kept 6 bases outside the gene matches. RNA, once extracted, was reverse transcribed into cDNA for use as the sequencing template. The protocol was immunoSEQ multiplex PCR, while the TCRdb copy is restricted to in-frame clones and leaves out a portion. The data hold around 190,000 clones, with about 61% observed a single time. Sequenced: CD8+ T cells sorted from blood. The sequence came from a human donor in good health. The chain uses TRBV9 and TRBJ2-5; 10 bases match TRBD2. Here the CDR3 DNA reads TGTGCCAGCAGCGCCCCGGCTAGCGGGGGAGAGACCCAGTACTTC. This sequence encodes CASSAPASGGETQYF.